The subject of this entry is one T cell receptor beta chain. Clones were read by immunoSEQ multiplex PCR, and TCRdb kept only the in-frame ones, dropping some. The sample lists some 310,000 clones, roughly nine tenths occurring once. The record originates from a study of blood T cell repertoires in COVID-19. The CDR3 consists of 13 residues. Germline CDR1 is SEHNR and CDR2 is FQNEAQ (reference sequence). The V segment lost 10 bases and the J segment 4 bases; nucleotides outside the gene matches: 8. The sequencing input was peripheral blood. This TCR was sampled from a woman between 25 and 40 years old with COVID-19, enrolled during active disease. The genes are TRBV7-9 and TRBJ1-2; 8 nucleotides align to TRBD1. Written as DNA, the CDR3 is TGTGCCATCGTGGACAGGGACGCCTATGGCTACACCTTC. This sequence encodes CAIVDRDAYGYTF.